This T cell receptor beta chain was sequenced for a study of OX40 agonist ivuxolimab in advanced cancers. Study-wide background: Cohort: 65% to 90% men, mean age 60, aged about 23 to 79. Points from the study as a whole: At 0.1 to 3.0 mg/kg and by week 6, CD4+ and CD8+ T cells in the blood had expanded clonally. Antigen specificity remained undetermined for the expanded peripheral T cells.

In regard to this clone: Its antigen is not known.

This CDR3 is built from 13 residues. Germline V gives CDR1 KGHSH, CDR2 LQKENI. With 4 bases removed from V and 1 base from J, the gap between germline ends came to 7 bases. Repertoires were generated with immunoSEQ multiplex PCR, while TCRdb's copy carries only in-frame clones and drops some. In the table there are 65,000 to 100,000 clones, about nine tenths of which are singletons. The input for sequencing was CD4+ or CD8+ T cells sorted from blood, taken in a trial of the OX40 agonist ivuxolimab. The chain couples TRBV18 to TRBJ1-1; the D is unclear. The sequence was collected from an adult with an advanced solid tumor such as melanoma, head and neck, liver or kidney cancer. The CDR3 sequence is CASSRLRNTEAFF. The CDR3 DNA follows: TGTGCCAGCTCACGCCTGCGGAACACTGAAGCTTTCTTT.